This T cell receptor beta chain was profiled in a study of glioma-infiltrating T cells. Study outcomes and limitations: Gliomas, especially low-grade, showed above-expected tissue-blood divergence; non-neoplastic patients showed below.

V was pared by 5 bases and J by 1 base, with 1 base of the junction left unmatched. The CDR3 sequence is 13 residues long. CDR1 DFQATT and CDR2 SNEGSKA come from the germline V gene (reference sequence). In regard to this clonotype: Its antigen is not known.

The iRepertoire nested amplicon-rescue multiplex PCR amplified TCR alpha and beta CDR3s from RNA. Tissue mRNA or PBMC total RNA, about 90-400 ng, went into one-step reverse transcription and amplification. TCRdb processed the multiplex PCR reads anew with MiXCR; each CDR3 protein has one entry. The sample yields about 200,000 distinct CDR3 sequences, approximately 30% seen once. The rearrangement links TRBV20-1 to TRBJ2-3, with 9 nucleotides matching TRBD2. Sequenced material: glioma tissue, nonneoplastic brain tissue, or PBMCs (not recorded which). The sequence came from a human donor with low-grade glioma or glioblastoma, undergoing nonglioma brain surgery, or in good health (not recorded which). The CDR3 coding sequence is TGCAGTGCTCTAGCGGGACGCACAGATACGCAGTATTTT. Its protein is CSALAGRTDTQYF.